The source of this T cell receptor beta chain is a study of human T cells and chemical hapten exposure. V shed 0 bases and J shed 8 bases, with 7 bases lying between them. Per the germline V gene, CDR1 is GTSNPN and CDR2 is SVGIG (reference sequence). The CDR3 contains 11 residues. Sample time point: patch test 3, about 24 weeks after DPC sensitization. As to treatment: therapeutic diphenylcyclopropenone sensitization with weekly scalp DPC. One entry per CDR3 protein results from TCRdb running MiXCR on the RACE reads. The table has roughly 69,000 distinct CDR3 sequences, approximately 10% seen once. The TCR sequence derives from a woman aged 30 to 39 with alopecia areata. Some clones in this sample may be carry-over from other donors' samples. The material sequenced was whole blood, taken in connection with sensitization to the hapten diphenylcyclopropenone (DPC). The chain carries TRBV30 and TRBJ1-2; D is uncertain. In nucleotides, the CDR3 is TGTGCCTGGAGTGTGACCGGGGGCTACACCTTC. As protein: CAWSVTGGYTF.